This T cell receptor beta chain was profiled in a study of response to subunit inactivated influenza vaccine. The CDR3 spans 12 residues. The V end lost 0 bases, the J end lost 12 bases, and 9 bases lay between the germline ends. Germline V gives CDR1 LNHNV, CDR2 YYDKDF (reference sequence). TCRdb re-called the RT-PCR reads through MiXCR, storing one row per CDR3 protein. The data hold roughly 700,000 distinct CDR3 sequences, with about 15% observed a single time. The study's findings and limits: Each seasonal influenza vaccination, the authors suggested, recruits few new T cells.

As to this clonotype: Its antigen is currently unknown.

The J gene is TRBJ2-1, the V gene TRBV15, with D maybe TRBD1 (5 bases). The material sequenced was PBMCs from blood, taken around 14 days before vaccination. This TCR was sampled from a man aged 45 to 65 who received an inactivated influenza vaccine. The DNA of the CDR3 is TGTGCCACCAGCAGAGATTTAGGGGCGCAGTTCTTC. It encodes CATSRDLGAQFF.